Below are 30 T cell receptor beta chains sequenced from a single sample in a study of PD-L1 blockade in urothelial cancer. As to time point: pretreatment peripheral blood. Sequencing used immunoSEQ multiplex PCR; TCRdb keeps in-frame clones, though not all of them. The table includes some 71,000 clones, approximately 86% detected once. The sample was PBMCs, taken around atezolizumab (anti-PD-L1) treatment. These receptors came from a man in his 60s with urothelial cancer.

The chain combines TRBV5-6 with TRBJ1-2, with D possibly TRBD1 on 5 matching bases. Germline lookup yields CDR1 SGHDT and CDR2 YYEEEE. V dropped 1 base and J dropped 3 bases, with 13 bases sitting between them. This CDR3 has 15 residues. CDR3 residues: CASSLLGGRDYGYTF. CDR3 DNA sequence: TGTGCCAGCAGCTTGCTGGGGGGACGGGACTATGGCTACACCTTC.

The V and J genes are TRBV7-9 and TRBJ2-3; a weak D match, TRBD2 (7 bases). The CDR3 is 17 residues long. V lost 1 base, J lost 2 bases, and 16 bases lay in between. CDR1 and CDR2 (germline): SEHNR, FQNEAQ (reference sequence). The CDR3 sequence: CASSLVGGGAYTDTQYF. CDR3 DNA: TGTGCCAGCAGCTTAGTAGGTGGGGGGGCCTACACAGATACGCAGTATTTT.

V and J are TRBV30 and TRBJ1-5, with 12 bases that match TRBD1. V lost 1 base, J lost 9 bases, and 10 bases stayed unmatched. Germline values: CDR1 GTSNPN, CDR2 SVGIG (reference sequence). The CDR3 contains 16 residues. The CDR3 loop reads CAWSASGQGAFPPQHF. The CDR3 DNA sequence: TGTGCCTGGAGTGCATCGGGACAGGGGGCCTTTCCGCCCCAGCATTTT.

This clone was seen only a few times. This sequence joins TRBV9 and TRBJ2-3, with D possibly being TRBD2 (7 bases). V lost 0 bases, J lost 0 bases, and 11 bases lay in between. This CDR3 has 16 residues. The V gene's germline CDR1 is SGDLS and CDR2 YYNGEE. CDR3 sequence: CASSVGGGRSTDTQYF. CDR3 nucleotide sequence: TGTGCCAGCAGCGTAGGGGGGGGGCGTAGCACAGATACGCAGTATTTT.

This chain links TRBV7-6 with TRBJ2-3, with D possibly being TRBD1 (6 bases). The length of the CDR3 is 14 residues. The ends were cut back, 3 bases at V and 5 bases at J, with 12 bases in the middle. Germline V gene sequence: CDR1 SGHVS, CDR2 FNYEAQ. The CDR3 spells CASSLAGVGDTQYF. Here the CDR3 DNA reads TGTGCCAGCAGCTTGGCAGGGGTAGGAGATACGCAGTATTTT.

The chain employs TRBV5-1 and TRBJ2-5; 13 positions agree with TRBD2. Germline CDR1 reads SGHRS; CDR2 reads YFSETQ. CDR3 length: 16 amino acids. V was clipped by 0 bases and J by 5 bases; unmatched bases: 4. CDR3 nucleotides: TGCGCCAGCAGCTTGGACGGACTAGCGGGGGTTGAGACCCAGTACTTC. This sequence encodes CASSLDGLAGVETQYF.

The rearrangement uses TRBV19 and TRBJ2-7; possibly TRBD1 for D (6 bases). V dropped 6 bases and J dropped 1 base, with 13 bases sitting between them. The CDR3 has 14 residues. Germline V gene data show CDR1 as LNHDA and CDR2 as SQIVND (reference sequence). In nucleotides, the CDR3 is TGTGCCAGTAGCCTACAGGGTCCTTCCTACGAGCAGTACTTC. Translated, it gives CASSLQGPSYEQYF.

This chain uses TRBV6-1 with TRBJ1-1; TRBD1 matches 7 bases. Trimming cost V 7 bases and J 0 bases; bases outside gene matches: 5. Germline values: CDR1 MNHNS, CDR2 SASEGT. The CDR3 is 14 residues long. Written as DNA, the CDR3 is TGTGCCAGCATATACGGGACAGTGAACACTGAAGCTTTCTTT. It codes for CASIYGTVNTEAFF.

This chain's CDR3 is CAWRDRETRAAQPQHF. CDR3 DNA sequence: TGTGCCTGGAGGGACAGGGAGACGCGGGCAGCTCAGCCCCAGCATTTT. The chain uses TRBV30 and TRBJ1-5; 8 bases map to TRBD1. V gave up 3 bases and J gave up 6 bases; unmatched junction bases: 13. The CDR3 runs 16 residues. Germline V gene data show CDR1 as GTSNPN and CDR2 as SVGIG (reference sequence).

CDR3 protein: CASSPGGENQETQYF. The CDR3 DNA is TGTGCCAGCTCACCAGGCGGGGAGAACCAAGAGACCCAGTACTTC. The chain couples TRBV18 to TRBJ2-5, with D possibly TRBD2 on 6 matching bases. The CDR3 has 15 amino acids. Trimming took 2 bases from V and 0 from J, leaving 10 bases between them. CDR1 is KGHSH, CDR2 LQKENI, per germline.

The chain carries TRBV7-8 and TRBJ2-1; D perhaps matches TRBD2 (5 bases). This CDR3 comprises 12 residues. Germline CDR1 is SGHVS and CDR2 is FQNEAQ. Deletions cut 8 bases from V and 7 bases from J, with 12 bases between. The CDR3 region has the DNA TGTGCCAGCTCGGGGTCTGGGAATGAGCAGTTCTTC. This sequence encodes CASSGSGNEQFF.

This clone was recorded a few times. This rearrangement joins TRBV7-9 to TRBJ1-1; D may be TRBD1 (6 bases). The CDR3 extends over 14 amino acids. In germline, CDR1 is SEHNR, CDR2 FQNEAQ (reference sequence). The ends were cut back, 4 bases at V and 4 bases at J, with 13 bases in the middle. CDR3 sequence (DNA): TGTGCCAGCAGCTACTTACCGGACAGCACTGAAGCTTTCTTT. Translated, it gives CASSYLPDSTEAFF. Filled out from reference TRBV7-9 and TRBJ1-1, the complete variable domain reads DTGVSQNPRHKITKRGQNVTFRCDPISEHNRLYWYRQTLGQGPEFLTYFQNEAQLEKSRLLSDRFSAERPKGSFSTLEIQRTEQGDSAMYLCASSYLPDSTEAFFGQGTRLTVV.

This sequence joins TRBV4-2 and TRBJ2-1, with 9 bases fitting TRBD2. The CDR3 length is 17 residues. V gave up 0 bases and J gave up 5 bases; unmatched junction bases: 8. Germline-derived CDR1 and CDR2 are LGHNA and YNFKEQ. CDR3 region: CASSQDEGLAGNNEQFF. For the CDR3, the DNA is TGTGCCAGCAGCCAAGATGAGGGGCTAGCGGGGAACAATGAGCAGTTCTTC.

The rearrangement uses TRBV2 and TRBJ2-3; the match to TRBD1 covers 8 bases. In germline, CDR1 is SNHLY, CDR2 FYNNEI. Trimming at V came to 5 bases and at J to 3 bases, leaving 7 bases not matched to a gene. This CDR3 is built from 15 residues. This CDR3 reads CASSQGAKLTDTQYF. CDR3 coding DNA: TGTGCCAGCAGTCAGGGGGCTAAGTTGACAGATACGCAGTATTTT.

There are a few counts of this clone. The rearrangement uses TRBV6-1 and TRBJ2-1; D unresolved. The V gene lost 5 bases and the J gene lost 9 bases, with 11 bases spanning the gap. CDR3 size: 12 residues. CDR1 and CDR2 (germline): MNHNS, SASEGT. As DNA, the CDR3 is TGTGCCAGCAGTTCTCGCAGGTTTGAGCAGTTCTTC. It is translated as CASSSRRFEQFF.

The CDR3 bases are TGTGCCAGCAGTGAAACTAGCGGGATGCAAGAGACCCAGTACTTC. It codes for CASSETSGMQETQYF. The chain combines TRBV6-1 with TRBJ2-5, with 10 bases matching TRBD2. The CDR3 has 15 residues. J gave up 2 bases and V 2 bases, and 2 bases lay outside the gene matches. Germline values: CDR1 MNHNS, CDR2 SASEGT.

This clone occurred once. The rearrangement uses TRBV7-3 and TRBJ1-1; no definite D call. V was cut by 1 base and J by 3 bases, with 6 bases left in between. Germline CDR1 reads SGHTA; CDR2 reads FQGTGA. This CDR3 has 13 amino acids. The CDR3 loop is CASSLNGDTEAFF. DNA for the CDR3: TGTGCCAGCAGCTTAAACGGAGACACTGAAGCTTTCTTT.

The V and J genes are TRBV7-9 and TRBJ1-1; perhaps TRBD1 as D (6 bases). Per germline, CDR1 SEHNR and CDR2 FQNEAQ (reference sequence). CDR3 length: 16 residues. Trimming pared 1 base from V and 5 bases from J, leaving 17 bases between. For the CDR3, the DNA is TGTGCCAGCAGCTTAGTAGGGGGAGCGAAGAGGACTGAAGCTTTCTTT. Residues: CASSLVGGAKRTEAFF.

The chain couples TRBV5-1 to TRBJ2-5; TRBD1 aligns across 7 bases. CDR3 size: 15 residues. The germline V gene has CDR1 SGHRS and CDR2 YFSETQ. Trimming at V came to 2 bases and at J to 3 bases, leaving 7 bases not matched to a gene. The CDR3 region is CASSFRGQEKETQYF. The CDR3 DNA reads TGCGCCAGCAGCTTCCGCGGACAGGAAAAAGAGACCCAGTACTTC.

The chain combines TRBV19 with TRBJ1-6; weak D call: TRBD1 (6 bases). The V end lost 0 bases, the J end lost 7 bases, and 13 bases lay between the germline ends. CDR3 length: 16 residues. Germline CDR1 and CDR2: LNHDA and SQIVND (reference sequence). As DNA, the CDR3 is TGTGCCAGTAGTATAGATGTGCGGACAGTAAATTCACCCCTCCACTTT. Encoded protein: CASSIDVRTVNSPLHF.

The V call is TRBV7-2, the J call TRBJ2-3, with TRBD1 matching 7 bases. Germline V gives CDR1 SGHTA, CDR2 FQGNSA. Losses at the gene ends were 2 bases for V and 3 bases for J; bases not matched to a gene: 11. This CDR3 is built from 17 residues. CDR3 in DNA: TGTGCCAGCAGCTTATGGGAAGGGGGCGTGTTAACAGATACGCAGTATTTT. It specifies CASSLWEGGVLTDTQYF. Full variable domain (outside the CDR3, taken from reference TRBV7-2 and TRBJ2-3): GAGVSQSPSNKVTEKGKDVELRCDPISGHTALYWYRQSLGQGLEFLIYFQGNSAPDKSGLPSDRFSAERTGGSVSTLTIQRTQQEDSAVYLCASSLWEGGVLTDTQYFGPGTRLTVL.

The gene calls are TRBV28 and TRBJ1-6; 7 bases align to TRBD1. Germline V gene sequence: CDR1 MDHEN, CDR2 SYDVKM. CDR3 length equals 15 residues. The ends lost 2 bases at V and 6 bases at J; junction bases unmatched: 4. CDR3 amino acids: CASSLRGQSNSPLHF. The CDR3, as DNA: TGTGCCAGCAGTTTAAGGGGACAGAGTAATTCACCCCTCCACTTT.

This chain joins TRBV7-2 and TRBJ1-4; 8 bases are shared with TRBD1. The CDR3 contains 14 residues. The trim removed 5 bases at V and 8 bases at J, leaving 7 bases unmatched. Per germline, CDR1 SGHTA and CDR2 FQGNSA. CDR3 DNA: TGTGCCAGCAGCCCGACAGGGGCGTTCGAAAAACTGTTTTTT. Translation: CASSPTGAFEKLFF.

The rearrangement uses TRBV28 and TRBJ1-2, with D perhaps matching TRBD1 (5 bases). Germline V gives CDR1 MDHEN, CDR2 SYDVKM. Trimming pared 6 bases from V and 1 base from J, leaving 12 bases between. The CDR3 consists of 14 residues. CDR3 in DNA: TGTGCCAGCAGCACAGGAGCCAATAACTATGGCTACACCTTC. This sequence encodes CASSTGANNYGYTF.

This sequence joins TRBV7-3 and TRBJ2-2; no clear D gene. This CDR3 comprises 15 residues. V gave up 2 bases and J gave up 0 bases, with 7 bases separating them. Germline V CDR1 and CDR2: SGHTA, FQGTGA. CDR3 region: CASSLGGTNTGELFF. Written as DNA, the CDR3 is TGTGCCAGCAGCTTAGGCGGAACGAACACCGGGGAGCTGTTTTTT.

The CDR3 sequence: CASGSQGQPQHF. CDR3 in DNA: TGTGCCAGCGGCTCTCAGGGGCAGCCCCAGCATTTT. The chain employs TRBV7-9 and TRBJ1-5; D may be TRBD1 (6 bases). V lost 8 bases and J lost 7, with 12 bases in between. The CDR3 is 12 residues long. Germline values: CDR1 SEHNR, CDR2 FQNEAQ (reference sequence).

This sequence joins TRBV21-1 and TRBJ1-2. TRBV21-1 is tagged as a pseudogene. The CDR3 has 14 amino acids. In nucleotides, the CDR3 is TGTGCCAGCAGCAGGGGGGGGCAGACCTATGGCTACACCTTC. Protein: CASSRGGQTYGYTF.

The gene calls are TRBV30 and TRBJ2-5, with D tentatively TRBD1 (6 bases). CDR1 GTSNPN and CDR2 SVGIG come from the germline V gene (reference sequence). The CDR3 runs to 13 residues. Trimming pared 1 base from V and 4 bases from J, leaving 10 bases between. The CDR3 sequence: CAWSEQGRETQYF. The CDR3 DNA reads TGTGCCTGGAGTGAGCAGGGGAGAGAGACCCAGTACTTC.

The V call is TRBV10-3, the J call TRBJ2-1, with 8 bases fitting TRBD2. The V gene's germline CDR1 is ENHRY and CDR2 SYGVKD. There are 16 residues in the CDR3. Trimming removed 3 bases from V and 3 bases from J; junction bases left unmatched: 7. CDR3 nucleotides: TGTGCCATCAGTGACGCGGGGGGCCCTCACTACAATGAGCAGTTCTTC. Encoded protein: CAISDAGGPHYNEQFF.

As to this clone: A read error may account for a junction end that differs from germline. This chain uses TRBV4-3 with TRBJ2-3; TRBD2 matches at 9 bases. Germline V gene lookup returns CDR1 LGHNA and CDR2 YSLEER. The CDR3 is 16 amino acids. CDR3 bases: TGCGCCAGCAGCCAAGATCGGTGGATTAGCGGGGGCCCCGATAGTTTT. Translated: CASSQDRWISGGPDSF.